Listed below are T cell receptor beta chains from one sample, sequenced in a study of blood T cells in healthy people across ages. TCRdb recomputed calls from the 5' RACE reads with MiXCR, one row per CDR3 protein. Among some 1.4 million distinct CDR3 sequences listed, around 39% were seen once. Material for sequencing was blood. The receptors were sampled from a woman aged 18-29 years in good health. Both conserved end residues are part of each CDR3. D genes are given only for firm matches. Size is stated for part of the rows, as once, few or many counts, or as a class when the clone is expanded.

v_gene	d_gene	len	j_gene	abundance	CDR3nt	CDR3aa
TRBV4-1	.	15	TRBJ1-2	.	TGCGCCAGCAGCCCCCGACAGGCTACTAACTATGGCTACACCTTC	CASSPRQATNYGYTF
TRBV7-2	TRBD1	15	TRBJ2-7	.	TGTGCCAGCAGCTGGACCGGGACAGGCTCCCACGAGCAGTACTTC	CASSWTGTGSHEQYF
TRBV25-1	TRBD1	17	TRBJ2-2	once	TGTGCCAGCAGTGTGAGGGGACAGGGGGCGATTGCCGGGGAGCTGTTTTTT	CASSVRGQGAIAGELFF
TRBV20-1	TRBD1	16	TRBJ1-2	few	TGCAGTGCTAGAGTAGTGGGGACAGGGGTTAACTATGGCTACACCTTC	CSARVVGTGVNYGYTF
TRBV27	.	13	TRBJ2-5	.	TGTGCCAGCAGTTTCGCCGGGGATGAGACCCAGTACTTC	CASSFAGDETQYF
TRBV7-2	TRBD2	15	TRBJ2-3	.	TGTGCCAGCAGCCCAGGCGGTAGCGGGAAGGATACGCAGTATTTT	CASSPGGSGKDTQYF
TRBV6-5	.	14	TRBJ2-2	.	TGTGCCAGCAGTTACCTCATGAACACCGGGGAGCTGTTTTTT	CASSYLMNTGELFF
TRBV6-6	TRBD2	15	TRBJ2-7	.	TGTGCCAGCAGTTACGGCGTGGCGGGAGATTACGAGCAGTACTTC	CASSYGVAGDYEQYF
TRBV4-1	.	12	TRBJ2-5	.	TGCGCCAGCAGCCCCCTAGCCAATGAGCAGTACTTC	CASSPLANEQYF
TRBV15	TRBD1	16	TRBJ1-2	.	TGTGCCACCAGCAGAGATGGGGCAGGGGGCACCTATGGCTACACCTTC	CATSRDGAGGTYGYTF
TRBV5-1	TRBD2	15	TRBJ2-3	.	TGCGCCAGCAGCTTGGCGGGACTAACCACAGATACGCAGTATTTT	CASSLAGLTTDTQYF
TRBV5-5	.	13	TRBJ1-2	.	TGTGCCAGCAGCTTGAGAGGACTCCAGGGCTACACCTTC	CASSLRGLQGYTF
TRBV5-5	.	13	TRBJ2-5	many	TGTGCCAGCAGCTTGTACTTCCAAGAGACCCAGTACTTC	CASSLYFQETQYF
TRBV6-5	.	15	TRBJ2-1	few	TGTGCCAGCAGTTACGGAGTTAGCTCCTACAATGAGCAGTTCTTC	CASSYGVSSYNEQFF
TRBV7-2	.	17	TRBJ1-1	.	TGTGCCAGCAGCTTAGAGGTCTTGTCGGGGAGAATCACTGAAGCTTTCTTT	CASSLEVLSGRITEAFF
TRBV13	TRBD2	13	TRBJ2-3	few	TGTGCCAGCACGGGGGAGGGGACAGATACGCAGTATTTT	CASTGEGTDTQYF
TRBV6-5	TRBD1	16	TRBJ1-1	few	TGTGCCAGCAGTTACACATACCGACAGGGGAACACTGAAGCTTTCTTT	CASSYTYRQGNTEAFF
TRBV20-1	.	13	TRBJ2-7	once	TGCAGTGCTAGACAGCCGAACTCCTACGAGCAGTACTTC	CSARQPNSYEQYF
TRBV28	TRBD1	14	TRBJ2-5	few	TGTGCCAGCAGTTTCGACAGGGGGCTAGAGACCCAGTACTTC	CASSFDRGLETQYF
TRBV25-1	.	21	TRBJ2-3	.	TGTGCCAGCAGTTTCGAACAGGGGACTCCTACTAGAGACTATCCCACAGATACGCAGTATTTT	CASSFEQGTPTRDYPTDTQYF
TRBV3-1	TRBD1	14	TRBJ1-1	few	TGTGCCAGCAGCCAAACGGACAGGGCCGCTGAAGCTTTCTTT	CASSQTDRAAEAFF
TRBV20-1	.	13	TRBJ2-7	.	TGCAGTGCTAGAGTAGCAGGGCACTACGAGCAGTACTTC	CSARVAGHYEQYF
TRBV20-1	.	15	TRBJ2-7	.	TGCAGTGCTAGTAGGGCGGGAACGAGCTCCTACGAGCAGTACTTC	CSASRAGTSSYEQYF
TRBV5-1	.	15	TRBJ1-1	.	TGCGCCAGCAGATGGGGGCCGGGGGATCACACTGAAGCTTTCTTT	CASRWGPGDHTEAFF
TRBV4-1	TRBD1	18	TRBJ1-2	.	TGCGCCAGCAGCCAAGATTCTGCTTGGAGGACAGGGAGCTATGGCTACACCTTC	CASSQDSAWRTGSYGYTF
TRBV20-1	TRBD2	14	TRBJ2-3	few	TGCAGTGCTGGGACTAGCGGGGCGGCAGATACGCAGTATTTT	CSAGTSGAADTQYF
TRBV15	TRBD2	16	TRBJ2-1	.	TGTGCCACCAGCAGGGCGGGTAGCGGGAGCATTAATGAGCAGTTCTTC	CATSRAGSGSINEQFF
TRBV7-2	TRBD1	15	TRBJ2-7	.	TGTGCCAGCAGCTTAGTCGGGACAGTCTCCTACGAGCAGTACTTC	CASSLVGTVSYEQYF
TRBV6-2/TRBV6-3	TRBD1	17	TRBJ1-2	.	TGTGCCAGCAGTTACCTCTCGTCAGGGGGGCCTAACTATGGCTACACCTTC	CASSYLSSGGPNYGYTF
TRBV5-1	.	14	TRBJ1-1	.	TGCGCCAGCAGCCCCTCCGGAGTGAACACTGAAGCTTTCTTT	CASSPSGVNTEAFF
TRBV12-3/TRBV12-4	.	12	TRBJ2-1	.	TGTGCCAGCAGCATAGCATGGAATGAGCAGTTCTTC	CASSIAWNEQFF
TRBV2	.	14	TRBJ2-1	few	TGTGCCAGCAGTGAACTGCAGCTCTACAATGAGCAGTTCTTC	CASSELQLYNEQFF
TRBV12-3/TRBV12-4	.	13	TRBJ2-5	.	TGTGCCAGCAGGTCATCGGGGAAGGAGACCCAGTACTTC	CASRSSGKETQYF
TRBV4-2	TRBD2	17	TRBJ2-7	few	TGTGCCAGCAGCCCGATGACTAGCGGGGGGACGGTCTACGAGCAGTACTTC	CASSPMTSGGTVYEQYF
TRBV5-1	TRBD2	18	TRBJ2-3	few	TGCGCCAGCAGCTTGTCCCGGACTAGCGGGGGTGGCACAGATACGCAGTATTTT	CASSLSRTSGGGTDTQYF
TRBV24-1	.	13	TRBJ1-5	.	TGTGCCACCAGTGTTACAGGGAATCAGCCCCAGCATTTT	CATSVTGNQPQHF
TRBV5-1	.	14	TRBJ2-1	.	.	CASSLAVGSGSRFF
TRBV2	TRBD1	14	TRBJ2-3	.	TGTGCCAGCAACGGACAGGGCAGCACAGATACGCAGTATTTT	CASNGQGSTDTQYF
TRBV5-1	TRBD2	15	TRBJ2-3	.	TGCGCCAGCAGCTTGGCAGCGGGATACACAGATACGCAGTATTTT	CASSLAAGYTDTQYF
TRBV3-1	.	15	TRBJ2-7	few	TGTGCCAGCAGCGCCGAAACTGACTCAACCTACGAGCAGTACTTC	CASSAETDSTYEQYF
TRBV20-1	.	13	TRBJ2-1	.	TGCAGTGCTAGCGGGCTAGCCTACAATGAGCAGTTCTTC	CSASGLAYNEQFF
TRBV6-1	TRBD1	16	TRBJ2-1	.	TGTGCCAGCAGTCGAAACCTACCGGACAGGGATTATGAGCAGTTCTTC	CASSRNLPDRDYEQFF
TRBV21-1	.	14	TRBJ1-1	.	TGTGCCAGCAGCAAAGGTGGGCAGGGGGTTGGAGCTTTCTTT	CASSKGGQGVGAFF